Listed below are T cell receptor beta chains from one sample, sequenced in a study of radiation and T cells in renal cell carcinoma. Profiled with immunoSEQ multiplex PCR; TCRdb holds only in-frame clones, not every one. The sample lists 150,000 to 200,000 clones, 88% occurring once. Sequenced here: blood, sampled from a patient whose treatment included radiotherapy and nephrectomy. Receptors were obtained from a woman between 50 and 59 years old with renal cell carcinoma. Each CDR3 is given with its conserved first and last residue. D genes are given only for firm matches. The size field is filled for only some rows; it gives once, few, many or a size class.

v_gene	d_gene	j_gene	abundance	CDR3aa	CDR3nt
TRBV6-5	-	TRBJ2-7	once	CASRSSGTLYEQYF	TGTGCCAGCAGGTCGTCCGGGACACTCTACGAGCAGTACTTC
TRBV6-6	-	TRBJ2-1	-	CASSYTSYNEQFF	TGTGCCAGCAGTTACACTAGTTACAATGAGCAGTTCTTC
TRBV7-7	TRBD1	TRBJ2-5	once	CASSQGAPGETQYF	TGTGCTAGCAGCCAGGGGGCCCCGGGAGAGACCCAGTACTTC
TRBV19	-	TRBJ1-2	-	CASEDARRSNYGYTF	TGTGCCTCCGAGGACGCACGGAGGTCTAACTATGGCTACACCTTC
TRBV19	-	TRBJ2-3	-	CASKGGDTDTQYF	TGTGCCAGTAAGGGCGGAGACACAGATACGCAGTATTTT
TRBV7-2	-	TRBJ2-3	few	CASSLGPKDTQYF	TGTGCCAGCAGCTTAGGGCCCAAAGATACGCAGTATTTT
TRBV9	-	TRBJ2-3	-	CASSPRNKLPDTQYF	TGTGCCAGCAGCCCGAGGAATAAGCTACCAGATACGCAGTATTTT
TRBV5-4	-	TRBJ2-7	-	CASSRPGADYEQYF	TGTGCCAGCAGCCGTCCCGGGGCTGATTACGAGCAGTACTTC
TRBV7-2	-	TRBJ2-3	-	CASSLDQPPKRTQYF	TGTGCCAGCAGCTTAGACCAGCCTCCCAAAAGAACGCAGTATTTT
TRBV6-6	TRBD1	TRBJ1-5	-	CASRRTGDNQPQHF	TGTGCCAGCAGGCGGACAGGCGACAATCAGCCCCAGCATTTT
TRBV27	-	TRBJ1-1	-	CASSFHAQGNTEAFF	TGTGCCAGCAGTTTTCACGCACAGGGTAATACTGAAGCTTTCTTT
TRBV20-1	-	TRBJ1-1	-	CSAIRTEAFF	TGCAGTGCTATTAGGACTGAAGCTTTCTTT
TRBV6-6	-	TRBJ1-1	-	CASLTGFRNTEAFF	TGTGCCAGTCTAACGGGATTCAGGAACACTGAAGCTTTCTTT
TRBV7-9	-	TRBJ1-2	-	CASSLGQGGYTF	TGTGCCAGCAGCTTAGGTCAGGGTGGCTACACCTTC
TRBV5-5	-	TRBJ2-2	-	CASSRVGHQNTGELFF	TGTGCCAGCAGCCGGGTGGGACACCAGAACACCGGGGAGCTGTTTTTT
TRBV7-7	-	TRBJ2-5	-	CASSFAGLQETQYF	TGTGCTAGCAGCTTTGCAGGGCTCCAAGAGACCCAGTACTTC
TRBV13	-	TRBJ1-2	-	CASSMGTYGYTF	TGTGCCAGCAGCATGGGGACCTATGGCTACACCTTC
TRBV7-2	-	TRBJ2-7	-	CASSLGRGDYEQYF	TGTGCCAGCAGCTTAGGGCGCGGGGACTACGAGCAGTACTTC
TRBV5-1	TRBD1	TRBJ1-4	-	CASSDRGRQGEKLFF	TGCGCCAGCTCGGACAGGGGGAGACAGGGTGAAAAACTGTTTTTT
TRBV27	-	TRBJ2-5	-	CASSVTGTLEETQYF	TGTGCCAGCAGTGTAACAGGGACCTTAGAAGAGACCCAGTACTTC
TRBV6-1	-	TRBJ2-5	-	CASRVGRQYQETQYF	TGTGCCAGCAGGGTGGGACGGCAGTACCAAGAGACCCAGTACTTC
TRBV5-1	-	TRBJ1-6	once	CASSLQDTDNSPLHF	TGCGCCAGCAGCTTGCAGGACACTGATAATTCACCCCTCCACTTT
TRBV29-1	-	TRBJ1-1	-	CSVEGIREQNTEAFF	TGCAGCGTTGAAGGAATCCGGGAGCAGAACACTGAAGCTTTCTTT
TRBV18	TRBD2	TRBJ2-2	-	CASSPRGLGTGELFF	TGTGCCAGCTCACCAAGGGGACTAGGGACCGGGGAGCTGTTTTTT
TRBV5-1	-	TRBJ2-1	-	CASSLEQEYNEQFF	TGCGCCAGCAGCTTGGAGCAAGAATACAATGAGCAGTTCTTC
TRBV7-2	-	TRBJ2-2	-	CASTWEYAGELFF	TGTGCCAGCACTTGGGAGTACGCCGGGGAGCTGTTTTTT
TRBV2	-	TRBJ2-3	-	CASRELTTDTQYF	TGTGCCAGCAGGGAACTAACCACAGATACGCAGTATTTT
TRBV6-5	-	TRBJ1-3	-	CASRRGKGYTIYF	TGTGCCAGCAGGAGGGGGAAGGGTTACACCATATATTTT
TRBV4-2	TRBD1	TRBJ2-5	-	CASSQIATGAEETQYF	TGTGCCAGCAGCCAAATCGCGACAGGGGCAGAGGAGACCCAGTACTTC
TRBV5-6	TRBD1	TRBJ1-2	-	CASSWVDQGAHGGYTF	TGTGCCAGCAGCTGGGTTGACCAGGGGGCGCATGGTGGCTACACCTTC
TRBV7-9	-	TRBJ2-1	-	CASSLGGQAVQFF	TGTGCCAGCAGCTTGGGGGGGCAAGCGGTGCAGTTCTTC
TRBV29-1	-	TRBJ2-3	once	CSVEGPAPDTQYF	TGCAGCGTTGAGGGCCCTGCCCCAGATACGCAGTATTTT
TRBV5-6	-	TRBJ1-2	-	CASSPYPYGYTF	TGTGCCAGCAGCCCGTATCCCTATGGCTACACCTTC
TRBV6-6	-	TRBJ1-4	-	CASREGVTNEKLFF	TGTGCCAGCAGAGAGGGGGTAACTAATGAAAAACTGTTTTTT
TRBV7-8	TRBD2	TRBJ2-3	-	CASSLRGVGGTTDTQYF	TGTGCCAGCAGCTTAAGGGGTGTCGGGGGGACCACAGATACGCAGTATTTT
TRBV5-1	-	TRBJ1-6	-	CASRTASSYNSPLHF	TGCGCCAGTCGGACAGCAAGCTCCTATAATTCACCCCTCCACTTT